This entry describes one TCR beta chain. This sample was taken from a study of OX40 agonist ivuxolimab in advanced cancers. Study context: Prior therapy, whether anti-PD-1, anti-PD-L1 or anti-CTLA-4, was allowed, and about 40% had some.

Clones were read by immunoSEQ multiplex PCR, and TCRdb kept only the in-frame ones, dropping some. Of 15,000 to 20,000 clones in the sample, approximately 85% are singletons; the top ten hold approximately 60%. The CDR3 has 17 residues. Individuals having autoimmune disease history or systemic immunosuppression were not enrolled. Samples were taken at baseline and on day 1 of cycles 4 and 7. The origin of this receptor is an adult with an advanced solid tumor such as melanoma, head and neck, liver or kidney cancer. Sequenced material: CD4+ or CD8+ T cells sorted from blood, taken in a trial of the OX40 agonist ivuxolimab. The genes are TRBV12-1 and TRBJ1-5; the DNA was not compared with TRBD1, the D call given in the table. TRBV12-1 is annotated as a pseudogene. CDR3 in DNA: TGTGCCAGCAGCTTTGCTTGGGGACAAAATAGCAATCAGCCCCAGCATTTT. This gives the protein CASSFAWGQNSNQPQHF.